In this sample, the clone carrying this T cell receptor (beta chain) turned up once. The data were obtained in a study of blood T cell repertoires in COVID-19. Study as a whole: Researchers got acute and convalescent COVID-19 samples from the United States, Italy and Spain. Sample material is recorded as cDNA or gDNA derived from T cells, B-cell-depleted T cells, or PBMCs.

Looked up from germline, CDR1 is SQVTM and CDR2 is ANQGSEA. The CDR3 consists of 14 residues. J gave up 8 bases and V 7 bases, and 15 bases lay outside the gene matches. As processed by the authors: Nucleated cell number was recorded as an estimate derived from reference gene primer amplification. Sequencing was performed with immunoSEQ multiplex PCR; in TCRdb, only in-frame clones are kept and a portion is missing. V, J and clone size reflect that table, while D and trimming were determined from the DNA. The sample contains about 250,000 clones, nearly 90% of which appear only once. The chain carries TRBV29-1 and TRBJ1-2; 8 bases fit TRBD1. Material: peripheral blood. This TCR came from a man in his late teens or twenties with active or convalescent COVID-19. CDR3 protein: CSGGLDREVRGYTF. The DNA of the CDR3 is TGCAGCGGCGGACTGGACAGGGAGGTTCGCGGCTACACCTTC.